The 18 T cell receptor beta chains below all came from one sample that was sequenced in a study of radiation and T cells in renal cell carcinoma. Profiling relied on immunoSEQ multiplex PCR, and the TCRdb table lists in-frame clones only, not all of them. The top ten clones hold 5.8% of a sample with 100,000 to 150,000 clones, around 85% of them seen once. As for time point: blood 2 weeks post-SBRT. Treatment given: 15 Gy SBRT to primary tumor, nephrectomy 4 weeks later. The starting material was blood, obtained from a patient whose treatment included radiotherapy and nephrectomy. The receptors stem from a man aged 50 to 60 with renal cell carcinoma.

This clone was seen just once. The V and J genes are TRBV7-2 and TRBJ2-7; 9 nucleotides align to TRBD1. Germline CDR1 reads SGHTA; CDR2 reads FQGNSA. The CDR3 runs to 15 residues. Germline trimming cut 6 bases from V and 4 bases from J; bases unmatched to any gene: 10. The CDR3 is CASRTQRDRVYEQYF. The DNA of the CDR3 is TGTGCCAGCAGAACTCAACGGGACAGGGTTTACGAGCAGTACTTC.

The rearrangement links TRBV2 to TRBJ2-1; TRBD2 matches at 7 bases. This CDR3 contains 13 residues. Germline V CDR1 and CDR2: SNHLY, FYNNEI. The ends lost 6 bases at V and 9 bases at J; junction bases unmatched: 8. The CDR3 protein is CASRGRLAGEQFF. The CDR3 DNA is TGTGCCAGCAGGGGAAGACTAGCCGGTGAGCAGTTCTTC. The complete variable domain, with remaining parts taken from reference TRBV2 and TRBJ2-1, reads EPEVTQTPSHQVTQMGQEVILRCVPISNHLYFYWYRQILGQKVEFLVSFYNNEISEKSEIFDDQFSVERPDGSNFTLKIRSTKLEDSAMYFCASRGRLAGEQFFGPGTRLTVL.

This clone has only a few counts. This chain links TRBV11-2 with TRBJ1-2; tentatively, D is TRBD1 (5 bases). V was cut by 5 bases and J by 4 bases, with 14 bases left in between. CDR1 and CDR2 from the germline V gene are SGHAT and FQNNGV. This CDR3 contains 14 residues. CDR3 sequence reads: CASSPLAGIYGYTF. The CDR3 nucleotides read TGTGCCAGCAGCCCCCTGGCAGGGATCTATGGCTACACCTTC.

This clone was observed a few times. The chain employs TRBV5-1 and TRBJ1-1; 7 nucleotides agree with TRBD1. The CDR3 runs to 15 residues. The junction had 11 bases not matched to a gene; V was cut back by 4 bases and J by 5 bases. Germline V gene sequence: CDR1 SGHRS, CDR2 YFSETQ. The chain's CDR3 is CASSIATGTGTEAFF. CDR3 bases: TGCGCCAGCAGCATTGCGACAGGGACGGGGACTGAAGCTTTCTTT.

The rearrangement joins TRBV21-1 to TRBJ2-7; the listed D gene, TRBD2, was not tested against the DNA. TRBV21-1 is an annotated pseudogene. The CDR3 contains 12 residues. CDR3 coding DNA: TGTGCCAGCGTCGGGATTTTCCTCGAGCAGTACTTC. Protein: CASVGIFLEQYF.

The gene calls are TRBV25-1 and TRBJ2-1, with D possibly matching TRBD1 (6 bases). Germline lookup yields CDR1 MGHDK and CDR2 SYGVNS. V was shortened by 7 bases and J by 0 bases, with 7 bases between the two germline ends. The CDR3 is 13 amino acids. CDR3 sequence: CASKDSSYNEQFF. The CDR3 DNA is TGTGCCAGCAAGGACAGCTCCTACAATGAGCAGTTCTTC.

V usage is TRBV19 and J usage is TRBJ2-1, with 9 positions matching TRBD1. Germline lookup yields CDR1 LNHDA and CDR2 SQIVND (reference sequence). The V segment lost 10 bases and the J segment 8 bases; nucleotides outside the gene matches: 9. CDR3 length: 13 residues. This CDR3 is CATSGQGSDEQFF. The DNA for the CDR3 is TGTGCCACCAGTGGACAGGGGAGTGATGAGCAGTTCTTC.

In DNA form, the CDR3 reads TGTGCCAGCAGCTTATCCGAGGTCACTGAAGCTTTCTTT. Its protein product is CASSLSEVTEAFF. The gene calls are TRBV11-3 and TRBJ1-1; D is undetermined. The V gene's germline CDR1 is SGHNT and CDR2 YENEEA. V was cut by 2 bases and J by 4 bases, with 8 bases left in between. The CDR3 is 13 amino acids.

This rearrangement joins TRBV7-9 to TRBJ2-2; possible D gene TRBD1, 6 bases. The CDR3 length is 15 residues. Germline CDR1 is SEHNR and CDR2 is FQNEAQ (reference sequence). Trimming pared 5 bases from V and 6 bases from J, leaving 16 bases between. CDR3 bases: TGTGCCAGCAGCCATGGACAGCCTTTGTCCGGGGAGCTGTTTTTT. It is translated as CASSHGQPLSGELFF.

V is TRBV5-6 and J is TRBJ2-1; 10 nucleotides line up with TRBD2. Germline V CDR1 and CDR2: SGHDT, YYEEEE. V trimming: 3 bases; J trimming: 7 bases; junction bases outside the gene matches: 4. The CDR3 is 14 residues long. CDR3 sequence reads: CASSSTSGTNEQFF. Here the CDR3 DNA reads TGTGCCAGCAGCTCTACTAGCGGGACAAATGAGCAGTTCTTC.

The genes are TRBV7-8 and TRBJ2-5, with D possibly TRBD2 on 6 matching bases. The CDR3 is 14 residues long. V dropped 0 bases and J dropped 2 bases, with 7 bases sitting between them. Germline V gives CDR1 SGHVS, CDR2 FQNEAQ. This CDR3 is CASSLAREQETQYF. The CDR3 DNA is TGTGCCAGCAGCTTAGCTCGGGAGCAAGAGACCCAGTACTTC.

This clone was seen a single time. The CDR3 bases are TGTGCCAGCAACCCGGGGGGCACTGAAGCTTTCTTT. Its translation is CASNPGGTEAFF. The chain employs TRBV7-9 and TRBJ1-1, with D possibly being TRBD1 (5 bases). The CDR3 loop spans 12 amino acids. The V gene lost 7 bases and the J gene lost 4 bases, with 10 bases spanning the gap. CDR1 SEHNR and CDR2 FQNEAQ come from the germline V gene (reference sequence).

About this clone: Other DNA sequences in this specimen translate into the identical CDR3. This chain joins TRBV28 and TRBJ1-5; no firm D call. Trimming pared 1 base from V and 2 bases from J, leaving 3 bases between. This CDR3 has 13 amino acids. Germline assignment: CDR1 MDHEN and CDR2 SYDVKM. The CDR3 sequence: CASSLSGNQPQHF. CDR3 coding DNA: TGTGCCAGCAGTTTATCAGGCAATCAGCCCCAGCATTTT.

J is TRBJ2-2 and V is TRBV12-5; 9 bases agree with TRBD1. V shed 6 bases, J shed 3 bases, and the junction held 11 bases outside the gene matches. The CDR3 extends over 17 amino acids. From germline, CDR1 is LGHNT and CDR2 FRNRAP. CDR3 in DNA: TGTGCTAGTGGCTCGGGACAGGGTCCGTTTTACACCGGGGAGCTGTTTTTT. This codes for CASGSGQGPFYTGELFF.

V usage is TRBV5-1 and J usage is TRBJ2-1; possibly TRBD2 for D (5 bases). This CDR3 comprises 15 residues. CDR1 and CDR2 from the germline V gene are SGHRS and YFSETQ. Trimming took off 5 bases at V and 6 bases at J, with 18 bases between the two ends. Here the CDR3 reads CASRIRVEDGNEQFF. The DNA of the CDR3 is TGCGCCAGCAGAATTCGAGTGGAGGACGGCAATGAGCAGTTCTTC.

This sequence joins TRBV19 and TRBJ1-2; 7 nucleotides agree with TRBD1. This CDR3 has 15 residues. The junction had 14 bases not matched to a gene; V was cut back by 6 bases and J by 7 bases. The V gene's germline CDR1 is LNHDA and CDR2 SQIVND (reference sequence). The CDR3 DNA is TGTGCCAGTAGACCACCCTCCGACAGGGCTCGTGGCTACACCTTC. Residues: CASRPPSDRARGYTF.

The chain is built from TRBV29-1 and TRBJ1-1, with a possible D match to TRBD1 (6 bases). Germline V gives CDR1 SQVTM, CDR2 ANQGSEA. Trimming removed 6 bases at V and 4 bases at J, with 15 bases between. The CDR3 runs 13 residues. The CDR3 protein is CSVLRQVGTEAFF. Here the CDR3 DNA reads TGCAGCGTCCTCAGACAGGTAGGCACTGAAGCTTTCTTT.

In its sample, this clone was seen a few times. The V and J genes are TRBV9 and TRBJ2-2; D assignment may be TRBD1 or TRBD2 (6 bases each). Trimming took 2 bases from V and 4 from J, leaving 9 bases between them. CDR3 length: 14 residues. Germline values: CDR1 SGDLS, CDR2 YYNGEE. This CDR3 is CASSVKGGTGELFF. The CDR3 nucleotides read TGTGCCAGCAGCGTTAAGGGGGGCACCGGGGAGCTGTTTTTT.